This TCR beta chain stems from a study of T cell responses to AZD1222 COVID-19 vaccine. Overall study findings and caveats: The repertoires were collected only after the peak T cell response. Spike as a whole was targeted by vaccine-associated CD4 TCRs, dominant at 160-218 and 743-854. At baseline, just a handful of AZD1222 recipients tested seropositive.

A note on this clone: The antigen is undetermined. The junction departs from germline at one end; a sequencing error may be responsible.

TCRdb's copy holds only in-frame clones and misses some; the assay was immunoSEQ multiplex PCR. The table records 250,000 to 300,000 clones, around 92% of them present only once. Samples with a second dose at about 4 or about 12 weeks were pooled together. The sequencing here drew on peripheral blood, taken 28 days after the second AZD1222 dose. This TCR was sampled from an adult who received the AZD1222 COVID-19 vaccine.

DNA of the CDR3: TGTGCCAGCAGTGAAGGGTGGGCAGGGGCATTT. Its translation is CASSEGWAGAF. The chain has TRBV6-1 and TRBJ1-1, with D possibly TRBD1 on 6 matching bases. The CDR3 runs to 11 residues. Germline CDR1 reads MNHNS; CDR2 reads SASEGT.